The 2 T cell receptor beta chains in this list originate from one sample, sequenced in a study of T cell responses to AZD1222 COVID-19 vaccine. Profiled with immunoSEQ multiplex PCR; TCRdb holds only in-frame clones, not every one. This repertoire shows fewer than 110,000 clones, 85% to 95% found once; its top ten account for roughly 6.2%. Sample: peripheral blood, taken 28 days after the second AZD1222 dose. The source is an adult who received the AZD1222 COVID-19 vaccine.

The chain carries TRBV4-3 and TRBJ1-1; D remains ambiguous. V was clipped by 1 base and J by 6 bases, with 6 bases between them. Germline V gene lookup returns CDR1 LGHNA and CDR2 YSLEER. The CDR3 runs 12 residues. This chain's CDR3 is CASSQGGAEAFF. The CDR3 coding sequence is TGCGCCAGCAGCCAAGGAGGAGCTGAAGCTTTCTTT.

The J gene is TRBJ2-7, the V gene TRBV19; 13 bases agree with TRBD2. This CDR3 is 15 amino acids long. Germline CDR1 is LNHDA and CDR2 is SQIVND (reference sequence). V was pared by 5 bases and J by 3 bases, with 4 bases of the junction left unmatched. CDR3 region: CASSLWTSGSYEQYF. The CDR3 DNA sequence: TGTGCCAGTAGTCTCTGGACTAGCGGGAGCTACGAGCAGTACTTC.